This T cell receptor beta chain was recovered during a study of CXCR3-negative and CXCR3-positive naive CD8 T cells. Whole-study findings and limits: TRBV-TRBJ usage was similar across naive CXCR3 subsets but distinct in memory cells. Greater hydrophobicity was found in TRB CDR3s of CXCR3-positive naive cells than of CXCR3-negative naive cells.

Looked up from germline, CDR1 is MDHEN and CDR2 is SYDVKM. This CDR3 comprises 13 residues. Researchers reported sorting every CD8+ T cell subset in triplicate, 330,000 or so cells per sort. Regarding this clonotype: Antigen: not known.

Carrying UMI labels, the TRB cDNA libraries were prepared through 5' RACE. Reanalyzing the 5' RACE reads, TCRdb keeps one entry per CDR3 protein, without DNA. Seen in this sample are about 130,000 distinct CDR3 sequences; the ten most common clones hold 0.41%. The gene calls are TRBV28 and TRBJ2-1. The TCR originated in a human donor in good health. Some clones in this sample may be carry-over from other donors' samples. Sequenced: naive CXCR3+ CD8+ T cells from blood. Subset specified: CD45RO-CCR7+CD27+CD95- naive CD8+ T cells expressing CXCR3 (TNR3+). The CDR3: CASSLSGHNEQFF.